The following is a TCR beta chain sequence with its context. Taking its sample share into account, this clonotype is medium-sized (0.01 to 0.1%). Its recognized antigen is unknown. No base-level quality is on record; no much larger clone is a single base apart. Explained via the paper, the treatment or condition label denotes: roughly ten-day PBMC culture with coronavirus spike peptide pools or control peptides (ViraFEST assay). The study used the ViraFEST assay, which expanded antigen-specific T cells with peptide pools and then identified expanded clonotypes by TCR sequencing. The positive SARS-CoV-2 PCR tests of the convalescent patients were dated from March to December 2020, before the Alpha, Beta and Delta variants emerged in the United States. Over 1.5 million PBMCs per well were cultured in IMDM with roughly 5.5% human AB serum and 8 to 10 IU/ml IL-2, plus 10 ug/ml peptide pools. On days 3 and 7, half of the culture medium was replaced with fresh IL-2-containing medium. After around 10 days of culture, CD4+ T cells were isolated by negative selection with the EasySep CD4+ T cell isolation kit. Ficoll-Paque Plus gradient centrifugation was used to isolate PBMCs from whole blood, and the isolated PBMCs were then either used fresh or cryopreserved at -140C. Triplicate wells were generally used for each culture condition.

The trim is 0 bases for V and 3 bases for J, with a gap of 6 bases between the germline ends. CDR1 is given as SEHNR and CDR2 as FQNEAQ, both from the germline V gene (reference sequence). The CDR3, cysteine through phenylalanine, is 13 amino acids long. Only the CDR3 part of the read is kept: 39 bases, read in frame from the first base. The library was built by means of PCR. DNA from cultured CD4+ T cells was subjected to TCR sequencing with the Oncomine TCR Beta short-read assay at the Johns Hopkins FTIC core. Genomic DNA was extracted from the cultured CD4+ T cells with the QIAamp micro DNA kit. Oncomine TCR Beta libraries from cultured CD4+ T cells were pooled using unique dual indexes and sequenced on an Illumina iSeq 100. The original pipeline was this. Non-productive sequences were filtered out, and CDR3s that did not start with C, did not end with F or W, or were shorter than 7 amino acids were discarded. Antigen-specific clonotypes were identified with the MANAFEST web application by comparing peptide-stimulated wells with reference and other culture wells. An FDR below 0.05, an odds ratio above 5, and a productive frequency above 0.1% in at least two of three replicate wells were required for clones to be considered positive. A clonotype counted as cross-reactive if it showed significant expansion both in the SARS-CoV-2 spike wells and in at least one common cold coronavirus spike condition. Using R version 3.6.1, CDR3 homology was evaluated through Levenshtein distances (stringdist) along with unrooted phylogenetic trees (ape). TCRdb took the public reads, trimmed them with fastp at Q25, ran MiXCR for clone calling and kept in-frame beta chains. CDR3 protein duplicates are merged, each entry listing the most common genes and DNA. For this entry, the V and J calls and clone size follow TCRdb and not the study's own pipeline. The sample table lists 9,500 to 12,000 distinct CDR3 sequences, around 23% of them with a count of one. The ten biggest clones cover about 23% of the sample.

The sample is drawn from a study of vaccination and CD4 T cells after COVID-19 (dated by TCRdb to between 2021 and 2024). Regarding the complete study: Every convalescent patient had a positive nasal swab PCR test for SARS-CoV-2, with mild disease in roughly 10 patients and severe disease in one. Overlapping spike peptide pools from SARS-CoV-2 and from the common cold coronaviruses HCoV-NL63, HCoV-OC43 and HCoV-229E were used as culture stimuli. Each participant got two doses of either the Pfizer-BioNTech BNT162b2 vaccine (n=8) or the Moderna mRNA-1273 vaccine (n=2). In control cultures, a CEFX viral epitope pool was used as positive control, an HIV-1 Nef peptide pool was used as negative control, or no peptide was added. The spike-specific CD4+ TCR repertoire was compared before and after mRNA vaccination in approximately 9 COVID-19 convalescent patients and a handful of infection-naive healthy vaccine recipients. Post-COVID blood samples from convalescent patients were collected a median of roughly 100 days after diagnosis, with a range of roughly 35 to 170 days. The convalescent cohort included six males and four females, with two Hispanic individuals, seven Caucasians, two Asians and one multiracial person. The time from the second vaccine dose to post-vaccine blood sampling had a median of around 72 days and ranged from roughly 12 to 250 days. General study outcomes and caveats: In convalescent patients, a median 86.3% of post-vaccine SARS-CoV-2-reactive clones were detected only after vaccination, and vaccine-specific priming was suggested by this finding. Only a relatively small number of convalescent patients were included in the study, and early timepoints following natural infection were not analyzed. Nearly all vaccine-specific clones in convalescent patients (304 of 307) were mono-reactive for SARS-CoV-2 spike rather than cross-reactive with common cold coronaviruses. An increase in the median number of SARS-CoV-2-reactive clonotypes from around 20 after infection to some 38 after vaccination was observed, but the change was not found to be significant.

The material was CD4+ T cells from blood, cultured in vitro, obtained after SARS-CoV-2 vaccination. This receptor was taken from a human donor who had recovered from COVID-19. The sequence joins TRBV7-9 to TRBJ2-7, with TRBD2 tentatively as D gene (6 bases match). The nucleotides are TGTGCCAGCAGCTTAGCGGGGGGCTACGAGCAGTACTTC. It codes for CASSLAGGYEQYF. The variable domain in full, with residues beyond the CDR3 obtained from the reference TRBV7-9 and TRBJ2-7 genes, is DTGVSQNPRHKITKRGQNVTFRCDPISEHNRLYWYRQTLGQGPEFLTYFQNEAQLEKSRLLSDRFSAERPKGSFSTLEIQRTEQGDSAMYLCASSLAGGYEQYFGPGTRLTVT.